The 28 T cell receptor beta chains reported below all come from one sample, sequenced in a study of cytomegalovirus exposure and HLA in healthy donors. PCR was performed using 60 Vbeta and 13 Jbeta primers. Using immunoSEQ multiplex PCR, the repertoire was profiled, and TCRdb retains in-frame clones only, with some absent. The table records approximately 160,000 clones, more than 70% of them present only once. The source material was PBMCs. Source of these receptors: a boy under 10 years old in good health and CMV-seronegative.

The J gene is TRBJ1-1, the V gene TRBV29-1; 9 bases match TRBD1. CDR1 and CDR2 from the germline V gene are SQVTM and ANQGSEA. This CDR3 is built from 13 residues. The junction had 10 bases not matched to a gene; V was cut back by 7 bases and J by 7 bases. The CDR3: CSAWDREYDEAFF. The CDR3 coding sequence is TGCAGCGCCTGGGACAGGGAGTATGATGAAGCTTTCTTT.

In DNA form, the CDR3 reads TGTGCCAGCAGGTGGGGGACAGGGTGGGATACTGAAGCTTTCTTT. This codes for CASRWGTGWDTEAFF. The rearrangement joins TRBV27 to TRBJ1-1; 9 positions match TRBD1. The trim removed 6 bases at V and 5 bases at J, leaving 10 bases unmatched. CDR1 is MNHEY, CDR2 SMNVEV, per germline (reference sequence). The CDR3 length is 15 residues.

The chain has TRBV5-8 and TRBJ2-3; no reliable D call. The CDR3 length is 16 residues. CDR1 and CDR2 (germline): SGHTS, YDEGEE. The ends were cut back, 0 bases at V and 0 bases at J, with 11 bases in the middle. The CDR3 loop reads CASSLGYLTSTDTQYF. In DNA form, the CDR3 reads TGTGCCAGCAGCTTGGGGTACTTAACTAGCACAGATACGCAGTATTTT.

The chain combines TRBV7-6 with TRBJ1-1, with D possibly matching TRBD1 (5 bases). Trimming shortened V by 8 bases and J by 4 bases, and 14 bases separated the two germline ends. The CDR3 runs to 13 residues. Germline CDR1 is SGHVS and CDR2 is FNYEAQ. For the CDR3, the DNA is TGTGCCAGCCGGGGTCCCGGGGGCACTGAAGCTTTCTTT. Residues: CASRGPGGTEAFF.

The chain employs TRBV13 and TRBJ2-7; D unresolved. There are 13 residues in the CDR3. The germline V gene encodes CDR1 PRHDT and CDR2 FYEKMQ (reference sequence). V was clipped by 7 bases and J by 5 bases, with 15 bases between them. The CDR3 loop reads CASTPVISHEQYF. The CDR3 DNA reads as TGTGCCAGCACCCCCGTAATCTCTCACGAGCAGTACTTC.

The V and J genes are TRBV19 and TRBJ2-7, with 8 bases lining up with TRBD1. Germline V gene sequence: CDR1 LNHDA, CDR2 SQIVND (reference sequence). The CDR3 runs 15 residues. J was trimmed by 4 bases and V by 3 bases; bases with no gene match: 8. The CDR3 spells CASSIGTGGPYEQYF. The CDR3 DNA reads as TGTGCCAGTAGTATTGGGACAGGAGGCCCATACGAGCAGTACTTC.

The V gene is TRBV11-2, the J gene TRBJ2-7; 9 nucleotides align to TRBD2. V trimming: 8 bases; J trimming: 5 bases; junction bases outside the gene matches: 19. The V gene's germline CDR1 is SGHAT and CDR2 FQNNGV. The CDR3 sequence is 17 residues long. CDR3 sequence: CASSRVAGEKVRNEQYF. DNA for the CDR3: TGTGCCAGCTCGAGGGTAGCGGGAGAAAAAGTGAGGAACGAGCAGTACTTC.

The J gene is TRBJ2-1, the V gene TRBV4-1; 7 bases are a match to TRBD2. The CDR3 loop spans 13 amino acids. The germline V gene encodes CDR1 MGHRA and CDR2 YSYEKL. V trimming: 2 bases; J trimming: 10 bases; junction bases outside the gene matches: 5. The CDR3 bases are TGCGCCAGCAGCCAACTTATGGGGGGGGAGCAGTTCTTC. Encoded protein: CASSQLMGGEQFF.

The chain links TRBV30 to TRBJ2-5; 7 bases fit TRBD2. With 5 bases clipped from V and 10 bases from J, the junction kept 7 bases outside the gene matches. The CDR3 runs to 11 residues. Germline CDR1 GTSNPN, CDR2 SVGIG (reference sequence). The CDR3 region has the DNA TGTGCCTGGGCGTTGGGGGAGGGCCAGTACTTC. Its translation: CAWALGEGQYF.

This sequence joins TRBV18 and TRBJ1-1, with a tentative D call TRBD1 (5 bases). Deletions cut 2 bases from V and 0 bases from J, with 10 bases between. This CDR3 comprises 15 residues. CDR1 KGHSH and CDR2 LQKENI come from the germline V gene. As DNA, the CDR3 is TGTGCCAGCTCACCAGGACATCACATGAACACTGAAGCTTTCTTT. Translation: CASSPGHHMNTEAFF.

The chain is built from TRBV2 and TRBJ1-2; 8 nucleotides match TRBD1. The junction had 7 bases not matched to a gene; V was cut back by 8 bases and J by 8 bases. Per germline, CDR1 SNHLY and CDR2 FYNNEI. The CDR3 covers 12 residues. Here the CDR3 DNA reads TGTGCCAGCGGGACAGGCCTTGGAGGCTACACCTTC. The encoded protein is CASGTGLGGYTF. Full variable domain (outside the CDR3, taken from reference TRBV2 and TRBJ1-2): EPEVTQTPSHQVTQMGQEVILRCVPISNHLYFYWYRQILGQKVEFLVSFYNNEISEKSEIFDDQFSVERPDGSNFTLKIRSTKLEDSAMYFCASGTGLGGYTFGSGTRLTVV.

The DNA of the CDR3 is TGCGCCAGCAGTACGGGACTAGCGGGAGGACGAGAAGAGACCCAGTACTTC. Translation: CASSTGLAGGREETQYF. The rearrangement joins TRBV5-1 to TRBJ2-5, with 15 bases matching TRBD2. Germline loops: CDR1 SGHRS, CDR2 YFSETQ. V lost 5 bases to trimming and J lost 3 bases; unmatched junction nucleotides: 8. The CDR3 totals 17 residues.

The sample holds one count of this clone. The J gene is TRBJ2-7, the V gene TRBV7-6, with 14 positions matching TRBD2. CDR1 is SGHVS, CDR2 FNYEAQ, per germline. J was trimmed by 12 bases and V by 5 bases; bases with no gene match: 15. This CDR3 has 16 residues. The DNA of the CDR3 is TGTGCCAGCAGCCCCGACTCGGGACTAGCGGGAGTTCTGAGGTACTTC. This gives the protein CASSPDSGLAGVLRYF.

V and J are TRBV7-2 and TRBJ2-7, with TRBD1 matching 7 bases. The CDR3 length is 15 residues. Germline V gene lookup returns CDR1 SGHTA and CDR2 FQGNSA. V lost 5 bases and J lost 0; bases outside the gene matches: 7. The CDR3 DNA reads TGTGCCAGCAGCCCCGTGACAGGGCTCTCCTACGAGCAGTACTTC. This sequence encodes CASSPVTGLSYEQYF.

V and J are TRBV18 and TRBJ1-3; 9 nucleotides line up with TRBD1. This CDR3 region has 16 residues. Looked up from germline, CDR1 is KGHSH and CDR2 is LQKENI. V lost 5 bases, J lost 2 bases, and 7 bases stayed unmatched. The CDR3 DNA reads TGTGCCAGCTCAACCAGACAGGGGGGAGCTGGAAACACCATATATTTT. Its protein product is CASSTRQGGAGNTIYF. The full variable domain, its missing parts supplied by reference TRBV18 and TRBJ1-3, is NAGVMQNPRHLVRRRGQEARLRCSPMKGHSHVYWYRQLPEEGLKFMVYLQKENIIDESGMPKERFSAEFPKEGPSILRIQQVVRGDSAAYFCASSTRQGGAGNTIYFGEGSWLTVV.

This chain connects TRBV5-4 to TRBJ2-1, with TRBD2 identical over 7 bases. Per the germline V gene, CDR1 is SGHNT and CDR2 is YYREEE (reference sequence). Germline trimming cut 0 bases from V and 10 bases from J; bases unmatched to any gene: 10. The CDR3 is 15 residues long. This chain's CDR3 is CASSLGLAEVGEQFF. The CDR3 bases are TGTGCCAGCAGCTTGGGGCTAGCGGAGGTTGGGGAGCAGTTCTTC.

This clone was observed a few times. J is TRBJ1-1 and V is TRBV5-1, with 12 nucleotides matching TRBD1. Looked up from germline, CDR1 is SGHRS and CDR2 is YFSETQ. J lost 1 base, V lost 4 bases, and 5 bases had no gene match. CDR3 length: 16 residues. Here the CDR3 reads CASSPGTGGWNTEAFF. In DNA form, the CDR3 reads TGCGCCAGCAGCCCTGGGACAGGGGGCTGGAACACTGAAGCTTTCTTT.

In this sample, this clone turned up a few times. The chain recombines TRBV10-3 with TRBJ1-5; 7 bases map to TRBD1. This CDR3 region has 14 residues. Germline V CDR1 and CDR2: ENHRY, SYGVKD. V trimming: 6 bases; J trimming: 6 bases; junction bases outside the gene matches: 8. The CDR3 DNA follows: TGTGCCATCAGCGACACCCAGGGGGGTCAGCCCCAGCATTTT. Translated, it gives CAISDTQGGQPQHF.

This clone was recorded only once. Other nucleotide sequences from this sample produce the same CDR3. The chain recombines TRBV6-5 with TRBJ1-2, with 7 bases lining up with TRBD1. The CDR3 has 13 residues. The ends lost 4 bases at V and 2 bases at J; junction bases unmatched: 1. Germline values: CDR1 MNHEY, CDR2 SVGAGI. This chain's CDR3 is CASSLTGNYGYTF. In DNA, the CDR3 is TGTGCCAGCAGTTTGACAGGGAACTATGGCTACACCTTC.

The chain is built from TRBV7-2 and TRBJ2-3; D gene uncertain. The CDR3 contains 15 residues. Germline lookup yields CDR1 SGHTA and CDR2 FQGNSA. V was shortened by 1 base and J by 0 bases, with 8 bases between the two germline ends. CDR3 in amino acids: CASSLEPGSTDTQYF. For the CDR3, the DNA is TGTGCCAGCAGCTTAGAACCGGGTAGCACAGATACGCAGTATTTT. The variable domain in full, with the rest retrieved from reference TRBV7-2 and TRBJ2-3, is GAGVSQSPSNKVTEKGKDVELRCDPISGHTALYWYRQSLGQGLEFLIYFQGNSAPDKSGLPSDRFSAERTGGSVSTLTIQRTQQEDSAVYLCASSLEPGSTDTQYFGPGTRLTVL.

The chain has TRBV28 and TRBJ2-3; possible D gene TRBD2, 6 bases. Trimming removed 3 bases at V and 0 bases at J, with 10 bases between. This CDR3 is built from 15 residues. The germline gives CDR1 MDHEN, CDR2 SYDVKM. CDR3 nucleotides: TGTGCCAGCAGTTTGTCTAGCGCTAGCACAGATACGCAGTATTTT. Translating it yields CASSLSSASTDTQYF.

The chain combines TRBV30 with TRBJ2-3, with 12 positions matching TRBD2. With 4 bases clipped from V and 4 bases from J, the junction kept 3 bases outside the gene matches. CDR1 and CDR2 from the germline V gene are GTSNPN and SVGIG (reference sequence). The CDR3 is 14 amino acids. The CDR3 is CAWTTSGSADTQYF. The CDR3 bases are TGTGCCTGGACGACTAGCGGGAGCGCAGATACGCAGTATTTT. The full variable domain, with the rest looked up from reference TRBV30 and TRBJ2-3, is SQTIHQWPATLVQPVGSPLSLECTVEGTSNPNLYWYRQAAGRGLQLLFYSVGIGQISSEVPQNLSASRPQDRQFILSSKKLLLSDSGFYLCAWTTSGSADTQYFGPGTRLTVL.

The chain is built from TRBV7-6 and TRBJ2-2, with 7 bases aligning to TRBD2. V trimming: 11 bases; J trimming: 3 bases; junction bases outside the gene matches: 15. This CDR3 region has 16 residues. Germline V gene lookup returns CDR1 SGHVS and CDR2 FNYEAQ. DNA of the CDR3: TGTGCCGTCCCCCCCAGGGCGGGAGTTGACACCGGGGAGCTGTTTTTT. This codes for CAVPPRAGVDTGELFF.

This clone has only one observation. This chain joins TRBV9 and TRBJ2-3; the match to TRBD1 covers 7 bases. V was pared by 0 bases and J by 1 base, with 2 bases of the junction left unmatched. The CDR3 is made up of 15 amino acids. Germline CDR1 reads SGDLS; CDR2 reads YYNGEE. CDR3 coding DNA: TGTGCCAGCAGCGTAGTGCAGGGGGGCACAGATACGCAGTATTTT. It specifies CASSVVQGGTDTQYF. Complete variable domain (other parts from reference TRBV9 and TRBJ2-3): DSGVTQTPKHLITATGQRVTLRCSPRSGDLSVYWYQQSLDQGLQFLIQYYNGEERAKGNILERFSAQQFPDLHSELNLSSLELGDSALYFCASSVVQGGTDTQYFGPGTRLTVL.

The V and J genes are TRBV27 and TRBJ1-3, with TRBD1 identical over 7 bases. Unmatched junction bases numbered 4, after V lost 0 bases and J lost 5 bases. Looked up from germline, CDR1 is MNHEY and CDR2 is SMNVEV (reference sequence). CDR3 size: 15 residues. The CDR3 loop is CASSLSDRVRNTIYF. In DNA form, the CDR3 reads TGTGCCAGCAGTTTATCCGACAGGGTCCGAAACACCATATATTTT.

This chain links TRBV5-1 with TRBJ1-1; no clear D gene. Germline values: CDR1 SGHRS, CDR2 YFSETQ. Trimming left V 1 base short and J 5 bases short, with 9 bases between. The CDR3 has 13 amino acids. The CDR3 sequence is CASSLLSITEAFF. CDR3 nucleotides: TGCGCCAGCAGCTTGTTGTCTATAACTGAAGCTTTCTTT.

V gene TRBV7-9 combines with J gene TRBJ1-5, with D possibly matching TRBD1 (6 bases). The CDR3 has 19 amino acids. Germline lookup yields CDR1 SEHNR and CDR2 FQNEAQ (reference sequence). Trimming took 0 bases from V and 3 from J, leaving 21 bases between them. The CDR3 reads CASSLADGNTNRVNQPQHF. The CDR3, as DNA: TGTGCCAGCAGCTTAGCAGATGGGAACACCAACAGGGTCAATCAGCCCCAGCATTTT.

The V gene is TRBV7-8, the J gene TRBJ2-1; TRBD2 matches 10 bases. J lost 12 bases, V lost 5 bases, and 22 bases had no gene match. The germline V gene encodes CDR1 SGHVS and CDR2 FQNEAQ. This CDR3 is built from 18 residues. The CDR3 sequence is CASSPHELLAGKGQGQFF. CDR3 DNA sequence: TGTGCCAGCAGCCCACACGAGTTACTAGCGGGAAAAGGTCAGGGGCAGTTCTTC.